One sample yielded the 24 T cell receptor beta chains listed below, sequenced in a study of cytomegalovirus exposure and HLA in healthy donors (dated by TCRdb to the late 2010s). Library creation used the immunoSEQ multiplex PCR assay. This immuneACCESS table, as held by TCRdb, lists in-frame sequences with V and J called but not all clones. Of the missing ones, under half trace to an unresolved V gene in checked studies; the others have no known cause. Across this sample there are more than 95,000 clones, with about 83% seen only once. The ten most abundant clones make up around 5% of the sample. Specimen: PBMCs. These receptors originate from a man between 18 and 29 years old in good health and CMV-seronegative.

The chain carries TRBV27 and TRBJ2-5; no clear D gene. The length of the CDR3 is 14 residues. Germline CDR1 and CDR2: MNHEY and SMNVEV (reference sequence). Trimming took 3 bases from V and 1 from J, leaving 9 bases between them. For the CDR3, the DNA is TGTGCCAGCAGTTTGAGAGGTTTCCAAGAGACCCAGTACTTC. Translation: CASSLRGFQETQYF.

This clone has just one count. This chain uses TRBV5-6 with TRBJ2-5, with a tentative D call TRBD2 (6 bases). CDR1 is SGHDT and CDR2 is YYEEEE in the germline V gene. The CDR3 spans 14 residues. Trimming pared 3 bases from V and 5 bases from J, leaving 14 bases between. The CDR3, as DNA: TGTGCCAGCAGCTCGATTGGGGCGGGGGAGACCCAGTACTTC. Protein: CASSSIGAGETQYF.

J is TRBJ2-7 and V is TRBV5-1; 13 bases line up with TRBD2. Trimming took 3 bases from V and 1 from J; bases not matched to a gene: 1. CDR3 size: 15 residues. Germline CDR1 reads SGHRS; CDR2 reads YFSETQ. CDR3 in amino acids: CASSWTSGGSYEQYF. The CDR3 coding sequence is TGCGCCAGCAGCTGGACTAGCGGGGGATCCTACGAGCAGTACTTC.

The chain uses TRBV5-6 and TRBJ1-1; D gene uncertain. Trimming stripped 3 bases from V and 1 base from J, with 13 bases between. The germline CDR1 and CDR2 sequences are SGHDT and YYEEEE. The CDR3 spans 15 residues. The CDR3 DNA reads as TGTGCCAGCAGCTCGACCCAAACGGGGAACACTGAAGCTTTCTTT. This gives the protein CASSSTQTGNTEAFF.

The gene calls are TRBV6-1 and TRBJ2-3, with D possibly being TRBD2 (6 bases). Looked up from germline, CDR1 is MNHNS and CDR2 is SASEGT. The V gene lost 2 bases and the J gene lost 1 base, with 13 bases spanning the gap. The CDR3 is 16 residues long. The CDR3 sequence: CASSEPGRTRTDTQYF. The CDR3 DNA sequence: TGTGCCAGCAGTGAACCAGGGAGGACCCGCACAGATACGCAGTATTTT.

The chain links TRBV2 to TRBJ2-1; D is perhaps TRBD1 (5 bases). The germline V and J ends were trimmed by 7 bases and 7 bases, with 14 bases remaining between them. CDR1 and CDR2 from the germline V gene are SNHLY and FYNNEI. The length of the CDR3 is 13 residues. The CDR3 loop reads CASIGQGVNEQFF. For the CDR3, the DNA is TGTGCCAGCATCGGGCAGGGTGTAAATGAGCAGTTCTTC.

The CDR3 DNA follows: TGTGCCAGTAGTCGGGGGACTTTGGAGGAAAAACTGTTTTTT. Protein product: CASSRGTLEEKLFF. The rearrangement joins TRBV19 to TRBJ1-4, with a possible D match to TRBD1 (5 bases). Trimming took off 5 bases at V and 8 bases at J, with 15 bases between the two ends. Per the germline V gene, CDR1 is LNHDA and CDR2 is SQIVND (reference sequence). CDR3 size: 14 residues.

Here the CDR3 reads CASSLDNEQFF. The CDR3 DNA reads as TGTGCCAGCAGCCTTGACAATGAGCAGTTCTTC. This sequence joins TRBV5-4 and TRBJ2-1; D is uncertain. CDR1 is SGHNT and CDR2 is YYREEE in the germline V gene (reference sequence). There are 11 residues in the CDR3. V gave up 4 bases and J gave up 5 bases, with 4 bases separating them. Variable domain in full (rest from reference TRBV5-4 and TRBJ2-1): ETGVTQSPTHLIKTRGQQVTLRCSSQSGHNTVSWYQQALGQGPQFIFQYYREEENGRGNFPPRFSGLQFPNYSSELNVNALELDDSALYLCASSLDNEQFFGPGTRLTVL.

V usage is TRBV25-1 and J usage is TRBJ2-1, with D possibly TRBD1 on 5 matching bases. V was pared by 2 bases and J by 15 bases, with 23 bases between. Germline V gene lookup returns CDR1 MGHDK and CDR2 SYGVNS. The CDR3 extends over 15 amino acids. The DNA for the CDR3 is TGTGCCAGCAGTGAACTCACAGGTGGTGGTGACCCCGCGTTCTTC. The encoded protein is CASSELTGGGDPAFF.

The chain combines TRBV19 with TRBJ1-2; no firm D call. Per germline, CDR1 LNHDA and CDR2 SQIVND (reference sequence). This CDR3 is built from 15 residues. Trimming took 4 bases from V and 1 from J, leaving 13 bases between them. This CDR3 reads CASSTVHPSNYGYTF. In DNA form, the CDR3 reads TGTGCCAGTAGTACCGTCCACCCCAGTAACTATGGCTACACCTTC.

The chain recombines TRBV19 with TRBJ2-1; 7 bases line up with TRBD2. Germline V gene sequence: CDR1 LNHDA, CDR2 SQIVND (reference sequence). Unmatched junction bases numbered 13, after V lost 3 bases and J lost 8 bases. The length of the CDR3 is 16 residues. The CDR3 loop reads CASSILGGGAGDEQFF. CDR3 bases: TGTGCCAGTAGTATCCTAGGAGGCGGGGCGGGGGATGAGCAGTTCTTC.

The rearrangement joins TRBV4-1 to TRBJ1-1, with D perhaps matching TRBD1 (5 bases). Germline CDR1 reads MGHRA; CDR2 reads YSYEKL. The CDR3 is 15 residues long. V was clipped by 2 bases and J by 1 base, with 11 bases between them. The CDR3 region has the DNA TGCGCCAGCAGCCAACCCGCAGGGTGGAACACTGAAGCTTTCTTT. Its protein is CASSQPAGWNTEAFF.

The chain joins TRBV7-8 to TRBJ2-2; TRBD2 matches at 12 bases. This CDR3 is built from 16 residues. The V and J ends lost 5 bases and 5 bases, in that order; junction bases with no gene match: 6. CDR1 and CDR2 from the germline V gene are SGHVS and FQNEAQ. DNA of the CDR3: TGTGCCAGCAGCCGCACCGGGACTAGCGGGACCGGGGAGCTGTTTTTT. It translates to CASSRTGTSGTGELFF.

The CDR3 region has the DNA TGTGCCAGCAGTTACTCAAAACAGGGCGGAGGAAACACCATATATTTT. Its protein product is CASSYSKQGGGNTIYF. The rearrangement joins TRBV6-5 to TRBJ1-3; maybe TRBD1 (6 bases). This CDR3 spans 16 amino acids. Trimming removed 0 bases at V and 4 bases at J, with 13 bases between. The germline V gene encodes CDR1 MNHEY and CDR2 SVGAGI.

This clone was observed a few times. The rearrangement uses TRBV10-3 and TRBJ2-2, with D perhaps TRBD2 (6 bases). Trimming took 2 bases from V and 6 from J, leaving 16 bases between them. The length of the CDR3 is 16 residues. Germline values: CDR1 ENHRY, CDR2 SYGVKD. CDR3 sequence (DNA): TGTGCCATCAGTGAGGCCGGGACTCAAGCGGCCGGGGAGCTGTTTTTT. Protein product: CAISEAGTQAAGELFF.

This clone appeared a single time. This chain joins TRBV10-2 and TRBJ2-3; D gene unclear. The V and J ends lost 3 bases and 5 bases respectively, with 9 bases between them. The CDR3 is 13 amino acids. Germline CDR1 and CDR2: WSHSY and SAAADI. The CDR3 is CASSDVRKDTQYF. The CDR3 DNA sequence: TGCGCCAGCAGTGATGTCAGGAAAGATACGCAGTATTTT.

DNA of the CDR3: TGTGCCTGGAGTGGAGGGACTAGCGGCACAGATACGCAGTATTTT. Translation: CAWSGGTSGTDTQYF. This rearrangement joins TRBV30 to TRBJ2-3, with TRBD2 matching 10 bases. CDR1 and CDR2 (germline): GTSNPN, SVGIG (reference sequence). The CDR3 loop spans 15 amino acids. With V trimmed by 1 base and J by 1 base, 2 bases remained unmatched.

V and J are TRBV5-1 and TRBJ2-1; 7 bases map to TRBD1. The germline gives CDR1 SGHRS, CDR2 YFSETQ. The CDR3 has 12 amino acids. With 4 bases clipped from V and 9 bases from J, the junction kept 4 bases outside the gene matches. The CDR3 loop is CASSEQGPEQFF. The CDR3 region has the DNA TGCGCCAGCAGCGAACAGGGGCCTGAGCAGTTCTTC.

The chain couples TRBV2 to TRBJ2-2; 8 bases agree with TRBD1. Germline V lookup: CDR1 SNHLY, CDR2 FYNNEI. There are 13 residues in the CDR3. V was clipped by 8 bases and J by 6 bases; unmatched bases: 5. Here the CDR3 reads CASHQGAPGELFF. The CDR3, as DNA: TGTGCCAGCCATCAGGGGGCCCCCGGGGAGCTGTTTTTT.

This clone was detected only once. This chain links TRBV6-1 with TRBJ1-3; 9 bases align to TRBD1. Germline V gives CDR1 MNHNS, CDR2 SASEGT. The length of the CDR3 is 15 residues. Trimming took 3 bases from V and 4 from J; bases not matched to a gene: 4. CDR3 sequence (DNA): TGTGCCAGCAGTGACGGGACAGGGAGAGGAAACACCATATATTTT. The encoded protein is CASSDGTGRGNTIYF.

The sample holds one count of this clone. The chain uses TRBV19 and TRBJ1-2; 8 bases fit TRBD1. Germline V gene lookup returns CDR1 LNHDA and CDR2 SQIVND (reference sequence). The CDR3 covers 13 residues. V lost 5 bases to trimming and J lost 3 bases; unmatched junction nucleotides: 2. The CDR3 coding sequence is TGTGCCAGTAGTGCGACAGGGGACTATGGCTACACCTTC. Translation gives CASSATGDYGYTF.

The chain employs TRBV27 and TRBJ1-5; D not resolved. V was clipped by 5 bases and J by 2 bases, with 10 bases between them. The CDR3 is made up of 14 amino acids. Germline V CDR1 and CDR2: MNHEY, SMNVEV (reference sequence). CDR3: CASSPGLRNQPQHF. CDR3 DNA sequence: TGTGCCAGCAGTCCCGGGTTGCGCAATCAGCCCCAGCATTTT.

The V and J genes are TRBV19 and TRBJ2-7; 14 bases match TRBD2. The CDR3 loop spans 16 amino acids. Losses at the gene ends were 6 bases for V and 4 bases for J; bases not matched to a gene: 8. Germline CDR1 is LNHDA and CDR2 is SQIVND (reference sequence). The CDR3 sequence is CASSSGTSGSIYEQYF. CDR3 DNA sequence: TGTGCCAGTAGCAGCGGGACTAGCGGGAGTATATACGAGCAGTACTTC.

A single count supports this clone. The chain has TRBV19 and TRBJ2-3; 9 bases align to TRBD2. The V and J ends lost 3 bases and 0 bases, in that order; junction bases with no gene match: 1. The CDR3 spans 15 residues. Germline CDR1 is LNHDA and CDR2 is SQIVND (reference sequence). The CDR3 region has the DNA TGTGCCAGTAGTATCACTAGCGGGAGCACAGATACGCAGTATTTT. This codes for CASSITSGSTDTQYF.